These T cell receptor beta chains were read from a single sample in a study of vaccination and CD4 T cells after COVID-19. Their recognized antigens are unknown. TCRdb redid the calling of the PCR reads with MiXCR, one entry per CDR3 protein. The sample shows roughly 13,000 distinct CDR3 sequences, around 57% of them seen only once. Sample: CD4+ T cells from blood, cultured in vitro. Source of these receptors: a human donor who had recovered from COVID-19. Each CDR3 is given with its conserved first and last residue. The order of the fields is J gene, V gene, CDR3 protein.

J gene: TRBJ2-5; V gene: TRBV29-1; CDR3 protein: CSVESGALETQYF
J gene: TRBJ2-3; V gene: TRBV7-2; CDR3 protein: CASSLDAGTSGDTQYF
J gene: TRBJ1-2; V gene: TRBV7-9; CDR3 protein: CASSLERPGQPNYGYTF
J gene: TRBJ2-5; V gene: TRBV7-8; CDR3 protein: CASSLVSGTSQETQYF
J gene: TRBJ2-3; V gene: TRBV2; CDR3 protein: CASSGAGTTSTDTQYF
J gene: TRBJ1-2; V gene: TRBV7-9; CDR3 protein: CASSFLTGNGYGYTF
J gene: TRBJ1-2; V gene: TRBV19; CDR3 protein: CASSRSISGYTF
J gene: TRBJ2-5; V gene: TRBV7-2; CDR3 protein: CASSLAGASETQYF
J gene: TRBJ2-3; V gene: TRBV6-1; CDR3 protein: CASRDASGTDTQYF
J gene: TRBJ1-1; V gene: TRBV20-1; CDR3 protein: CSARTGTGGRNTEAFF
J gene: TRBJ2-1; V gene: TRBV5-6; CDR3 protein: CASSFGAGDSYNEQFF
J gene: TRBJ1-5; V gene: TRBV6-2/TRBV6-3; CDR3 protein: CASSYSNIRHPREPQHF
J gene: TRBJ2-7; V gene: TRBV5-1; CDR3 protein: CASSLEASGNEQYF
J gene: TRBJ1-2; V gene: TRBV6-1; CDR3 protein: CASSTQYSNYGYTF
J gene: TRBJ2-7; V gene: TRBV5-4; CDR3 protein: CASSPQQAPGEQYF
J gene: TRBJ1-2; V gene: TRBV10-3; CDR3 protein: CAISARDTDNYGYTF
J gene: TRBJ1-5; V gene: TRBV2; CDR3 protein: CASSEAHGSYQPQHF
J gene: TRBJ2-7; V gene: TRBV7-9; CDR3 protein: CASSRGTLAGYEQYF
J gene: TRBJ2-3; V gene: TRBV6-2/TRBV6-3; CDR3 protein: CASSYVAGGRTQYF
J gene: TRBJ1-3; V gene: TRBV25-1; CDR3 protein: CASSATGAGNTIYF
J gene: TRBJ1-2; V gene: TRBV12-3/TRBV12-4; CDR3 protein: CASSLATRLYGYTF
J gene: TRBJ1-1; V gene: TRBV5-5; CDR3 protein: CASSLLGPEAFF
J gene: TRBJ2-2; V gene: TRBV3-1; CDR3 protein: CASSRLAGAGGELFF
J gene: TRBJ1-1; V gene: TRBV7-3; CDR3 protein: CASSYYQGTEAFF
J gene: TRBJ2-4; V gene: TRBV28; CDR3 protein: CASSSLVRSGNIQYF
J gene: TRBJ2-4; V gene: TRBV4-3; CDR3 protein: CASSQDPGGNIQYF